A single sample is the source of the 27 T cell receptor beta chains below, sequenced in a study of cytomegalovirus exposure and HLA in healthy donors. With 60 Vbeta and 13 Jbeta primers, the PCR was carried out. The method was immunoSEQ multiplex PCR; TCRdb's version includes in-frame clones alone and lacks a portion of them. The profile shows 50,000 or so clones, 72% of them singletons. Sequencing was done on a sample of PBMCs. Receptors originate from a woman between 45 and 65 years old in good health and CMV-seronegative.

The DNA for the CDR3 is TGTGCCAGTAGTCAGAGCGGGAGGATTCAAGAGACCCAGTACTTC. Translated: CASSQSGRIQETQYF. This chain connects TRBV19 to TRBJ2-5; 9 nucleotides line up with TRBD2. With V trimmed by 5 bases and J by 2 bases, 6 bases remained unmatched. The V gene's germline CDR1 is LNHDA and CDR2 SQIVND (reference sequence). The CDR3 totals 15 residues. Filled out from reference TRBV19 and TRBJ2-5, the complete variable domain reads DGGITQSPKYLFRKEGQNVTLSCEQNLNHDAMYWYRQDPGQGLRLIYYSQIVNDFQKGDIAEGYSVSREKKESFPLTVTSAQKNPTAFYLCASSQSGRIQETQYFGPGTRLLVL.

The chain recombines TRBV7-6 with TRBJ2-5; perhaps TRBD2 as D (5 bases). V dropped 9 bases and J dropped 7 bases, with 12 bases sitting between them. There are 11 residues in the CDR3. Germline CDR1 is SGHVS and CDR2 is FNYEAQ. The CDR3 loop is CASGAVGTQYF. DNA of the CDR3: TGTGCCAGTGGAGCGGTGGGGACCCAGTACTTC.

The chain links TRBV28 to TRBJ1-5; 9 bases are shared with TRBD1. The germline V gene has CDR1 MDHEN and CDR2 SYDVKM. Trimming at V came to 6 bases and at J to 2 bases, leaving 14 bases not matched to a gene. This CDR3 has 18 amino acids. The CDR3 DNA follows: TGTGCCAGCAGATCGACAGGGGGGGACTCCTGGGGCAATCAGCCCCAGCATTTT. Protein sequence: CASRSTGGDSWGNQPQHF.

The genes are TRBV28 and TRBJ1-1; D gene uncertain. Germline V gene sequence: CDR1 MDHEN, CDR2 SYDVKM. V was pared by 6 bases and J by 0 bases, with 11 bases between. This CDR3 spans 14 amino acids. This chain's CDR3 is CASRVQSMNTEAFF. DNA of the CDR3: TGTGCCAGCAGGGTACAGAGCATGAACACTGAAGCTTTCTTT.

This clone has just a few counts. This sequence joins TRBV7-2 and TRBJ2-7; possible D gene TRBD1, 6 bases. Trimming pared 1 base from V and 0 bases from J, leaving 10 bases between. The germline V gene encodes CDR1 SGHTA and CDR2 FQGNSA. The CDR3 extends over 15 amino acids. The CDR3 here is CASSLGQVSSYEQYF. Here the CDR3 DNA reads TGTGCCAGCAGCTTAGGACAGGTCAGCTCCTACGAGCAGTACTTC.

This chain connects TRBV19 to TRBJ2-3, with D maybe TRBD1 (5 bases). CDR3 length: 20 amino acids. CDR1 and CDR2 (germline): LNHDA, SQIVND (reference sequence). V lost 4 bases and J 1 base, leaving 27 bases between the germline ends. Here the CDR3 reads CASSSRVVLTKGSGTDTQYF. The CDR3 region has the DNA TGTGCCAGTAGTAGTCGAGTTGTTCTCACGAAGGGGTCAGGCACAGATACGCAGTATTTT.

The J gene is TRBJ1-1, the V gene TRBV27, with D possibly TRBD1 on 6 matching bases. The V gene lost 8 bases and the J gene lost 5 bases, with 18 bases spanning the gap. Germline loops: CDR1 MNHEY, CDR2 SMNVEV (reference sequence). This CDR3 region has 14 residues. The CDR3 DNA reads TGTGCCAGCGCAAGCCACGCCCAGGGGACTGAAGCTTTCTTT. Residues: CASASHAQGTEAFF.

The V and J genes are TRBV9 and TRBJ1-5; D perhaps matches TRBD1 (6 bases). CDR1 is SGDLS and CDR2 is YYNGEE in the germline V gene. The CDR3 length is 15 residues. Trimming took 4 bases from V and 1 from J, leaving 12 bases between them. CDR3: CASSLRGSSNQPQHF. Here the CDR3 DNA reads TGTGCCAGCAGCCTTAGGGGGTCCAGCAATCAGCCCCAGCATTTT.

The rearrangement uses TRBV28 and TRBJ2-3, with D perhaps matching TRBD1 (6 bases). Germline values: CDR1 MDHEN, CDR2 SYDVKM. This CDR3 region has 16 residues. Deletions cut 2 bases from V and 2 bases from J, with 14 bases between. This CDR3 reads CASSLDGGQLTDTQYF. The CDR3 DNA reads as TGTGCCAGCAGTTTAGACGGCGGACAGCTCACAGATACGCAGTATTTT.

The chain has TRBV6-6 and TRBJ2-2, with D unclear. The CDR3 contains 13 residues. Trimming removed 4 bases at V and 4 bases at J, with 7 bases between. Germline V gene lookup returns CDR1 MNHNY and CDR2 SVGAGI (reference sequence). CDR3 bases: TGTGCCAGCAGTTCCCAAGCCACCGGGGAGCTGTTTTTT. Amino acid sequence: CASSSQATGELFF.

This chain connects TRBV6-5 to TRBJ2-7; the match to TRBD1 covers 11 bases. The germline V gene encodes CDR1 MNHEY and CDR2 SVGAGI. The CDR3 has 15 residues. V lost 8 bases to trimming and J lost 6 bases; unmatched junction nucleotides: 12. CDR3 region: CASGRSGQGGREQYF. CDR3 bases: TGTGCCAGCGGAAGATCGGGACAGGGGGGACGCGAGCAGTACTTC.

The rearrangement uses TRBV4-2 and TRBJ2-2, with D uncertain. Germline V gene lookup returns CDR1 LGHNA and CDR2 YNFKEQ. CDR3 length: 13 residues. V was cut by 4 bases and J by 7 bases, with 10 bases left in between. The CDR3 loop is CASSRRPGGELFF. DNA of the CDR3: TGTGCCAGCAGCCGCCGTCCAGGCGGGGAGCTGTTTTTT.

The DNA of the CDR3 is TGTGCCTGGAGTGGCAGGGGTCAGCCCCAGCATTTT. It codes for CAWSGRGQPQHF. This chain connects TRBV30 to TRBJ1-5, with a possible D match to TRBD1 (6 bases). This CDR3 spans 12 amino acids. The V gene's germline CDR1 is GTSNPN and CDR2 SVGIG (reference sequence). The germline V and J ends were trimmed by 1 base and 6 bases, with 7 bases remaining between them.

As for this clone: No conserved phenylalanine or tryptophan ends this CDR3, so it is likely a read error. The CDR3 sequence: CASSNTGGAMNTEAFV. The CDR3 bases are TGCGCCAGCAGCAATACAGGGGGCGCGATGAACACTGAAGCTTTCGTT. The J gene is TRBJ1-1, the V gene TRBV5-1; the match to TRBD1 covers 9 bases. V gave up 4 bases and J gave up 0 bases; unmatched junction bases: 7. CDR1 is SGHRS and CDR2 is YFSETQ in the germline V gene. The CDR3 has 16 residues.

In DNA form, the CDR3 reads TGTGCCAGCAGTTTAAACCCTACTAGCTACGGTGAGCAGTTCTTC. It is translated as CASSLNPTSYGEQFF. The V call is TRBV6-5, the J call TRBJ2-1; maybe TRBD2 (6 bases). Germline V gives CDR1 MNHEY, CDR2 SVGAGI. The CDR3 totals 15 residues. V shed 4 bases and J shed 9 bases, with 19 bases lying between them.

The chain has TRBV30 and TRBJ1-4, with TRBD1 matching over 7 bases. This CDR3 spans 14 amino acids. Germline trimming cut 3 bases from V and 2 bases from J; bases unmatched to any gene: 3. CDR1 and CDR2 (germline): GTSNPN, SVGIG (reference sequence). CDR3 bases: TGTGCCTGGAGCAGGGGGAACACTAATGAAAAACTGTTTTTT. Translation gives CAWSRGNTNEKLFF.

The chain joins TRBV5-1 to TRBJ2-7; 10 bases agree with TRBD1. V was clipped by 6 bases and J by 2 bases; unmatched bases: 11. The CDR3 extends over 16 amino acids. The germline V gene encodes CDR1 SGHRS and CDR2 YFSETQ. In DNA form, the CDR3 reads TGCGCCAGCACCCCCGGGACAGGGGCGGACCCCTACGAGCAGTACTTC. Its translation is CASTPGTGADPYEQYF.

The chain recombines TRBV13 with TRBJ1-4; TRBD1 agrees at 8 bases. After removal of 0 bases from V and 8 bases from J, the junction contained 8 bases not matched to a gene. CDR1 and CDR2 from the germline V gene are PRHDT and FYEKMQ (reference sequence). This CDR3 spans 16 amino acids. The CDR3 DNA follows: TGTGCCAGCAGCTTAGGCCCGGGACAGGTTGCAGAAAAACTGTTTTTT. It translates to CASSLGPGQVAEKLFF.

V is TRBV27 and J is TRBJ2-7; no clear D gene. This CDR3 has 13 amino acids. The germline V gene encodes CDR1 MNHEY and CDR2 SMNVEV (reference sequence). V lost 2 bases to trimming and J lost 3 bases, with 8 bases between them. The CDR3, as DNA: TGTGCCAGCAGTTTAACGGGTCTCTACGAGCAGTACTTC. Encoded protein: CASSLTGLYEQYF.

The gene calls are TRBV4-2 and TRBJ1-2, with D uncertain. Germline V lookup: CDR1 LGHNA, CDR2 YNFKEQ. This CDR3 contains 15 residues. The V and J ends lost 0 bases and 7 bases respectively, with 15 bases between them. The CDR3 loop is CASSQDHGVRGGYTF. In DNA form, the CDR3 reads TGTGCCAGCAGCCAAGATCACGGGGTACGGGGTGGCTACACCTTC.

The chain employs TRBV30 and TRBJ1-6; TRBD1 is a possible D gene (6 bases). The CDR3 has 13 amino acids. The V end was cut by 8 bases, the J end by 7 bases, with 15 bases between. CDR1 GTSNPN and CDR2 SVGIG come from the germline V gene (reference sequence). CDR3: CAHQQGPNSPLHF. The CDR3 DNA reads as TGTGCCCACCAACAGGGACCAAATTCACCCCTCCACTTT.

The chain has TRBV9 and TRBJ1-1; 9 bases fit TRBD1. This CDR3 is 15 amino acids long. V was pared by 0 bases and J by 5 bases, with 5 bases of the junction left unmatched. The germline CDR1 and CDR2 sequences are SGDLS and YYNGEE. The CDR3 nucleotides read TGTGCCAGCAGCGTAGCACCGGGACAGGGAACTGAAGCTTTCTTT. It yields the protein CASSVAPGQGTEAFF.

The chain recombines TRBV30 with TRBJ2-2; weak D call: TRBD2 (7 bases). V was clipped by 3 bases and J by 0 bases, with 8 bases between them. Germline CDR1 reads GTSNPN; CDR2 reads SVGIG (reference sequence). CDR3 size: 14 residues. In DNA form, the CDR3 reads TGTGCCTGGAGAGGGGGGGCGAACACCGGGGAGCTGTTTTTT. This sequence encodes CAWRGGANTGELFF.

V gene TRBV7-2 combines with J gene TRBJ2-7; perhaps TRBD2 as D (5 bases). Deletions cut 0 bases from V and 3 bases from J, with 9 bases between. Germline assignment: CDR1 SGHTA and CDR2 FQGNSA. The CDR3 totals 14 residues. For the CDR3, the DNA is TGTGCCAGCAGCTTAGCGAGGGAGAACTACGAGCAGTACTTC. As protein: CASSLARENYEQYF.

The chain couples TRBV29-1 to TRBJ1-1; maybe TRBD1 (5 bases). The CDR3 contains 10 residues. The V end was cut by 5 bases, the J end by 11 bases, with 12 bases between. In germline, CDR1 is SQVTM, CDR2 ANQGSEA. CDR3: CSVNEGRAFF. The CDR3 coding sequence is TGCAGCGTTAATGAGGGGAGGGCTTTCTTT.

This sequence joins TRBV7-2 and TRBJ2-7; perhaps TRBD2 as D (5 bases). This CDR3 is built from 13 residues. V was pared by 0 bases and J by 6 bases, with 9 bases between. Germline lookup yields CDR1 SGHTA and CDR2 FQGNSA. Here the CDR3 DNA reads TGTGCCAGCAGCTTAGCGACCGGGGTCGAGCAGTACTTC. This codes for CASSLATGVEQYF. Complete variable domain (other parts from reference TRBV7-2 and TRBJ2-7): GAGVSQSPSNKVTEKGKDVELRCDPISGHTALYWYRQSLGQGLEFLIYFQGNSAPDKSGLPSDRFSAERTGGSVSTLTIQRTQQEDSAVYLCASSLATGVEQYFGPGTRLTVT.

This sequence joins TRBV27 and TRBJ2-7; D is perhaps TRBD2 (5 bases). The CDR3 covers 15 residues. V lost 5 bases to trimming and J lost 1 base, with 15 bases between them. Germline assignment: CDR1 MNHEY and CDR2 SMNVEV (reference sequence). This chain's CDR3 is CASSPGPSGSYEQYF. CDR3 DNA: TGTGCCAGCAGTCCTGGACCCTCGGGGTCCTACGAGCAGTACTTC.